These 9 T cell receptor beta chains were sequenced from one sample in a study of blood T cell repertoires in COVID-19. Measured with immunoSEQ multiplex PCR; TCRdb has only the in-frame clones, and not every one. Of 220,000 or so clones in the sample, 82% were seen once. Sequencing was performed on peripheral blood. The receptors derive from a woman of 80 years or more with acute or convalescent COVID-19.

This chain's CDR3 is CASSIGTVAGNTIYF. CDR3 in DNA: TGTGCCAGTAGCATCGGGACTGTTGCTGGAAACACCATATATTTT. The V and J genes are TRBV19 and TRBJ1-3, with a tentative D call TRBD1 (5 bases). CDR1 and CDR2 (germline): LNHDA, SQIVND (reference sequence). The CDR3 covers 15 residues. V was pared by 6 bases and J by 2 bases, with 14 bases between.

J is TRBJ2-3 and V is TRBV5-1, with 8 nucleotides matching TRBD2. V gave up 0 bases and J gave up 2 bases; unmatched junction bases: 5. The CDR3 runs to 16 residues. Germline V gene sequence: CDR1 SGHRS, CDR2 YFSETQ. The CDR3 is CASSLVGSGVTDTQYF. The CDR3 coding sequence is TGCGCCAGCAGCTTGGTTGGTAGCGGGGTCACAGATACGCAGTATTTT.

V and J are TRBV29-1 and TRBJ1-2, with D maybe TRBD1 (6 bases). The CDR3 has 12 residues. V lost 6 bases and J lost 5, with 13 bases in between. Germline CDR1 SQVTM, CDR2 ANQGSEA. CDR3 nucleotide sequence: TGCAGCGTAGTACAGGGAGTTTATGGCTACACCTTC. Translated: CSVVQGVYGYTF.

The CDR3 reads CASSLLGQQGNEQFF. In DNA, the CDR3 is TGTGCCAGCAGCTTACTGGGCCAGCAGGGGAATGAGCAGTTCTTC. This chain joins TRBV7-2 and TRBJ2-1, with D possibly TRBD1 on 6 matching bases. The CDR3 contains 15 residues. Germline V lookup: CDR1 SGHTA, CDR2 FQGNSA. Trimming removed 2 bases from V and 7 bases from J, with 15 bases in between.

This sequence joins TRBV6-1 and TRBJ1-5, with D possibly being TRBD1 (5 bases). V was trimmed by 2 bases and J by 0 bases, leaving 8 bases between them. CDR1 is MNHNS, CDR2 SASEGT, per germline. The CDR3 runs to 15 residues. CDR3 in DNA: TGTGCCAGCAGTGAAAACAGGTATAGCAATCAGCCCCAGCATTTT. This sequence encodes CASSENRYSNQPQHF.

The V call is TRBV25-1, the J call TRBJ2-1; 9 bases fit TRBD2. Germline CDR1 MGHDK, CDR2 SYGVNS. After removal of 1 base from V and 4 bases from J, the junction contained 2 bases not matched to a gene. This CDR3 is built from 15 residues. The CDR3 loop is CASSEFLAGYNEQFF. As DNA, the CDR3 is TGTGCCAGCAGTGAATTTCTAGCGGGATACAATGAGCAGTTCTTC.

This clone was detected once. V gene TRBV19 combines with J gene TRBJ2-2; weak D call: TRBD1 (5 bases). The CDR3 extends over 16 amino acids. CDR1 LNHDA and CDR2 SQIVND come from the germline V gene (reference sequence). Trimming removed 7 bases at V and 5 bases at J, with 20 bases between. This CDR3 is CASKTTSGMRTGELFF. The CDR3 DNA is TGTGCCAGTAAAACGACGTCAGGGATGAGAACCGGGGAGCTGTTTTTT.

J is TRBJ2-7 and V is TRBV9, with 9 bases identical to TRBD1. This CDR3 spans 15 amino acids. Per germline, CDR1 SGDLS and CDR2 YYNGEE. The V and J ends lost 3 bases and 6 bases, in that order; junction bases with no gene match: 10. The CDR3 reads CASSASGTGFSEQYF. DNA of the CDR3: TGTGCCAGCAGCGCTTCCGGGACAGGGTTTTCCGAGCAGTACTTC.

This clone was seen once. V and J are TRBV3-1 (or the pseudogene TRBV3-2) and TRBJ2-2; 8 bases map to TRBD1. J gave up 6 bases and V 4 bases, and 10 bases lay outside the gene matches. Germline V lookup: CDR1 LGHDT, CDR2 YNNKEL (reference sequence). This CDR3 has 16 residues. The CDR3 region is CASSRRQGFISGELFF. The CDR3 bases are TGTGCCAGCAGCCGAAGACAGGGGTTTATTTCCGGGGAGCTGTTTTTT.